A single sample is the source of the 23 T cell receptor beta chains below, sequenced in a study of shared clonotypes between healthy human individuals. Assay: immunoSEQ multiplex PCR; the TCRdb copy retains only in-frame clones and omits some. The sample shows about 520,000 clones, 95% to 97% of them seen only once. Sequencing used naive CD4+ T cells sorted from blood. Subset noted: CD45RA+ positively selected. Receptor source: a woman aged 25-40 years in good health.

The rearrangement links TRBV6-8 to TRBJ2-6; D possibly uses TRBD1 or TRBD2 (5 bases each). The CDR3 covers 17 residues. From germline, CDR1 is MNHGY and CDR2 SAAAGT. The V gene lost 8 bases and the J gene lost 0 bases, with 17 bases spanning the gap. The CDR3 loop is CASGPLAGSSGANVLTF. DNA of the CDR3: TGTGCCAGCGGTCCCCTCGCAGGGAGCTCTGGGGCCAACGTCCTGACTTTC.

This clone is a singleton in its sample. The V call is TRBV19, the J call TRBJ1-3; D unresolved. V lost 5 bases and J lost 0, with 11 bases in between. Germline V gene sequence: CDR1 LNHDA, CDR2 SQIVND (reference sequence). The CDR3 extends over 15 amino acids. CDR3 nucleotide sequence: TGTGCCAGTAGTCAGCTTACCACCTCTGGAAACACCATATATTTT. Protein sequence: CASSQLTTSGNTIYF.

The chain uses TRBV7-8 and TRBJ2-7; TRBD1 might be the D (6 bases). The V gene's germline CDR1 is SGHVS and CDR2 FQNEAQ. V lost 1 base and J 2 bases, leaving 15 bases between the germline ends. The CDR3 loop spans 16 amino acids. The CDR3 region is CASSLGVQGIAYEQYF. The CDR3 DNA follows: TGTGCCAGCAGCTTAGGGGTACAGGGAATTGCCTACGAGCAGTACTTC.

This clone was recorded once. This chain links TRBV19 with TRBJ2-7, with TRBD1 matching 7 bases. V was clipped by 1 base and J by 2 bases; unmatched bases: 2. The CDR3 consists of 14 residues. Germline V gives CDR1 LNHDA, CDR2 SQIVND (reference sequence). CDR3 protein: CASSIGQGAYEQYF. The CDR3 DNA sequence: TGTGCCAGTAGTATAGGGCAGGGGGCCTACGAGCAGTACTTC.

The chain links TRBV11-1 to TRBJ2-7; 7 nucleotides align to TRBD2. This CDR3 has 16 residues. CDR1 SGHAT and CDR2 FQDESV come from the germline V gene (reference sequence). V was clipped by 5 bases and J by 2 bases; unmatched bases: 12. The CDR3 DNA sequence: TGTGCCAGCAGCCGAGCGGGCGGGAGCCCTACCTACGAGCAGTACTTC. Translated: CASSRAGGSPTYEQYF. Filled out from reference TRBV11-1 and TRBJ2-7, the complete variable domain reads EAEVAQSPRYKITEKSQAVAFWCDPISGHATLYWYRQILGQGPELLVQFQDESVVDDSQLPKDRFSAERLKGVDSTLKIQPAELGDSAMYLCASSRAGGSPTYEQYFGPGTRLTVT.

The chain couples TRBV7-3 to TRBJ1-3; TRBD1 might be the D (5 bases). V was trimmed by 2 bases and J by 3 bases, leaving 8 bases between them. Germline V gene sequence: CDR1 SGHTA, CDR2 FQGTGA. The CDR3 length is 14 residues. The CDR3: CASSLQGNGNTIYF. Written as DNA, the CDR3 is TGTGCCAGCAGCTTACAGGGAAATGGAAACACCATATATTTT.

The chain is built from TRBV2 and TRBJ2-5; a weak D match, TRBD2 (6 bases). CDR3 length equals 15 residues. CDR1 and CDR2 from the germline V gene are SNHLY and FYNNEI. The V end was cut by 5 bases, the J end by 2 bases, with 15 bases between. The chain's CDR3 is CASSSRVSGQETQYF. The CDR3 DNA reads as TGTGCCAGCAGTTCCCGGGTGAGCGGGCAAGAGACCCAGTACTTC.

Comments on this clone: Because the CDR3's place on the DNA is in doubt, the DNA is left out and the CDR3 is given as listed by TCRdb. The chain combines TRBV6-1 with TRBJ1-6. The CDR3 is 14 residues long, ends included. The germline V gene has CDR1 MNHNS and CDR2 SASEGT. The CDR3 protein is CASSTSRGNSPLHF.

The V call is TRBV11-3, the J call TRBJ1-1; D is undetermined. V lost 4 bases, J lost 1 base, and 7 bases lay in between. CDR1 SGHNT and CDR2 YENEEA come from the germline V gene. The CDR3 length is 13 residues. Here the CDR3 DNA reads TGTGCCAGCAGCTCGACAAGGAACACTGAAGCTTTCTTT. Its protein product is CASSSTRNTEAFF. The entire variable domain, with the rest obtained from reference TRBV11-3 and TRBJ1-1, is as follows: EAGVVQSPRYKIIEKKQPVAFWCNPISGHNTLYWYLQNLGQGPELLIRYENEEAVDDSQLPKDRFSAERLKGVDSTLKIQPAELGDSAVYLCASSSTRNTEAFFGQGTRLTVV.

The chain links TRBV5-4 to TRBJ2-7, with TRBD2 matching 10 bases. Per germline, CDR1 SGHNT and CDR2 YYREEE (reference sequence). The CDR3 is 17 residues long. The ends lost 2 bases at V and 6 bases at J; junction bases unmatched: 14. The CDR3 loop reads CASSFSLASGRGGEQYF. The CDR3 DNA is TGTGCCAGCAGCTTCAGCTTGGCTAGCGGGAGAGGGGGCGAGCAGTACTTC. The complete variable domain, with remaining parts taken from reference TRBV5-4 and TRBJ2-7, reads ETGVTQSPTHLIKTRGQQVTLRCSSQSGHNTVSWYQQALGQGPQFIFQYYREEENGRGNFPPRFSGLQFPNYSSELNVNALELDDSALYLCASSFSLASGRGGEQYFGPGTRLTVT.

The V call is TRBV28, the J call TRBJ2-3; no firm D call. Trimming took 4 bases from V and 3 from J, leaving 14 bases between them. Germline V gene lookup returns CDR1 MDHEN and CDR2 SYDVKM. The CDR3 runs 15 residues. CDR3 amino acids: CASSSTGSRTDTQYF. CDR3 DNA: TGTGCCAGCAGTTCGACCGGGTCTCGAACAGATACGCAGTATTTT.

The CDR3 spells CASKDSTEAFF. CDR3 DNA: TGTGCCAGCAAAGACAGCACTGAAGCTTTCTTT. The V and J genes are TRBV28 and TRBJ1-1, with D perhaps TRBD1 (5 bases). Trimming removed 7 bases at V and 4 bases at J, with 7 bases between. Per germline, CDR1 MDHEN and CDR2 SYDVKM. The CDR3 is made up of 11 amino acids.

The gene calls are TRBV27 and TRBJ2-7, with 9 bases that match TRBD2. The CDR3 has 15 amino acids. V shed 4 bases and J 3 bases; nucleotides not matched to a gene: 7. Germline V gene sequence: CDR1 MNHEY, CDR2 SMNVEV (reference sequence). The CDR3 DNA follows: TGTGCCAGCAGTTCACTAGCGGGCCCCTTCTACGAGCAGTACTTC. Its protein is CASSSLAGPFYEQYF.

This chain uses TRBV10-2 with TRBJ2-2; 9 nucleotides match TRBD2. This CDR3 region has 16 residues. V dropped 6 bases and J dropped 1; count of bases not matched to a gene: 6. The germline V gene has CDR1 WSHSY and CDR2 SAAADI. The CDR3 nucleotides are TGCGCCAGCAGATATAGCGGGAGAGGGAACACCGGGGAGCTGTTTTTT. This codes for CASRYSGRGNTGELFF.

V is TRBV9 and J is TRBJ2-7; TRBD2 matches at 11 bases. The CDR3 spans 15 residues. The V gene end was trimmed by 4 bases and the J gene end by 6 bases; junction bases not matched to a gene: 9. Germline values: CDR1 SGDLS, CDR2 YYNGEE. The CDR3 is CASSPSVSGRVEQYF. The DNA of the CDR3 is TGTGCCAGCAGCCCTTCGGTTAGCGGGAGGGTCGAGCAGTACTTC.

This chain joins TRBV28 and TRBJ2-1, with TRBD2 matching over 9 bases. The junction had 4 bases not matched to a gene; V was cut back by 2 bases and J by 2 bases. The CDR3 is 16 amino acids. Germline CDR1 and CDR2: MDHEN and SYDVKM. CDR3 in amino acids: CASSLSLAGTYNEQFF. DNA of the CDR3: TGTGCCAGCAGTTTAAGCCTAGCGGGGACCTACAATGAGCAGTTCTTC.

This chain uses TRBV7-8 with TRBJ1-1, with TRBD1 as a possible D gene (5 bases). The CDR3 is 14 residues long. Germline CDR1 and CDR2: SGHVS and FQNEAQ. Trimming took off 2 bases at V and 3 bases at J, with 10 bases between the two ends. The CDR3 here is CASSLIRVDTEAFF. The CDR3 DNA follows: TGTGCCAGCAGCTTAATCAGGGTCGACACTGAAGCTTTCTTT.

The genes are TRBV11-3 and TRBJ2-7; the match to TRBD1 covers 9 bases. The CDR3 contains 15 residues. Germline CDR1 SGHNT, CDR2 YENEEA. V dropped 1 base and J dropped 9; count of bases not matched to a gene: 10. The CDR3 spells CASSLGSPGQGVQYF. Written as DNA, the CDR3 is TGTGCCAGCAGCTTAGGATCCCCGGGACAGGGCGTGCAGTACTTC.

The chain recombines TRBV5-6 with TRBJ1-1, with a weak D call TRBD1 (6 bases). The CDR3 spans 14 residues. The ends were cut back, 3 bases at V and 0 bases at J, with 9 bases in the middle. Germline values: CDR1 SGHDT, CDR2 YYEEEE. The CDR3 reads CASSWTEMNTEAFF. The CDR3 DNA sequence: TGTGCCAGCAGCTGGACAGAGATGAACACTGAAGCTTTCTTT.

The chain combines TRBV13 with TRBJ2-5, with D possibly matching TRBD2 (6 bases). Germline CDR1 reads PRHDT; CDR2 reads FYEKMQ (reference sequence). This CDR3 is built from 13 residues. V shed 5 bases and J shed 2 bases, with 9 bases lying between them. CDR3 nucleotide sequence: TGTGCCAGCAGCCCCCGGGGGCAAGAGACCCAGTACTTC. Translation gives CASSPRGQETQYF.

The chain carries TRBV6-1 and TRBJ2-7, with 9 nucleotides matching TRBD2. The junction had 5 bases not matched to a gene; V was cut back by 3 bases and J by 2 bases. The CDR3 totals 15 residues. The germline gives CDR1 MNHNS, CDR2 SASEGT. For the CDR3, the DNA is TGTGCCAGCAGTGAGACTAGCGGCCCTCCCTACGAGCAGTACTTC. Translation gives CASSETSGPPYEQYF.

The gene calls are TRBV11-2 and TRBJ2-5; 7 bases line up with TRBD2. The assigned J gene may be wrong: the sequence end matches TRBJ2-7 better. CDR1 is SGHAT, CDR2 FQNNGV, per germline. This CDR3 has 14 residues. CDR3 region: CASSIGTTSGEQYF. CDR3 nucleotide sequence: TGTGCCAGCAGCATCGGGACTACCAGCGGCGAGCAGTACTTC.

V usage is TRBV28 and J usage is TRBJ2-7; TRBD2 matches 7 bases. Germline V CDR1 and CDR2: MDHEN, SYDVKM. The CDR3 has 14 amino acids. With V trimmed by 5 bases and J by 2 bases, 6 bases remained unmatched. DNA of the CDR3: TGTGCCAGCAGTCCTCTAGCGGACCCCTACGAGCAGTACTTC. The encoded protein is CASSPLADPYEQYF.